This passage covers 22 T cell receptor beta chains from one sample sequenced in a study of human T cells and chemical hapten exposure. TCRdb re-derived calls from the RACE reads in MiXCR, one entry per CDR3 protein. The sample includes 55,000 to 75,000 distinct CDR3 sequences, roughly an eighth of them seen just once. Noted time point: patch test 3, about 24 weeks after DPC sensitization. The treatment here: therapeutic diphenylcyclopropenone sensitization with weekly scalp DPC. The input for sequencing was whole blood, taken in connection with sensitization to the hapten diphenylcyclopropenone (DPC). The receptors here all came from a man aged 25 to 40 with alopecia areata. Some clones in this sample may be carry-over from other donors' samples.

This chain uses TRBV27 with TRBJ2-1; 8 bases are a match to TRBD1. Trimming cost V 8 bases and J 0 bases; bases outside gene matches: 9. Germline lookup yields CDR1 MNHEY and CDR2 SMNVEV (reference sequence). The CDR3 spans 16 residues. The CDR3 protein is CASGQTGGNSYNEQFF. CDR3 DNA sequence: TGTGCCAGCGGACAAACAGGGGGAAACTCCTACAATGAGCAGTTCTTC.

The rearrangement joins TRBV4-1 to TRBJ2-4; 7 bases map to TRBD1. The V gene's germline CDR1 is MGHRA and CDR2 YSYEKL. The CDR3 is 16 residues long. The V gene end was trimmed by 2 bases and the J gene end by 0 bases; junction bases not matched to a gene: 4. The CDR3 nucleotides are TGCGCCAGCAGCCAACAACAGGGGTTAGCCAAAAACATTCAGTACTTC. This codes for CASSQQQGLAKNIQYF.

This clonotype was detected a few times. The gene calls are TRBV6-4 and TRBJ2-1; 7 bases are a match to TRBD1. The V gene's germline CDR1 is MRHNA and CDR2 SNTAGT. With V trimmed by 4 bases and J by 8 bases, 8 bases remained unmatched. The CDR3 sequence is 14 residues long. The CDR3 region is CASSVTGEVYEQFF. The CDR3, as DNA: TGTGCCAGCAGTGTAACAGGGGAAGTCTATGAGCAGTTCTTC.

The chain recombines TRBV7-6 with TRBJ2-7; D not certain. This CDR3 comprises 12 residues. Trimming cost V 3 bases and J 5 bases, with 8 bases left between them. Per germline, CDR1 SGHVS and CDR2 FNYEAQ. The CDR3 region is CASSFGPDEQYF. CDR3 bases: TGTGCCAGCAGCTTTGGTCCTGACGAGCAGTACTTC.

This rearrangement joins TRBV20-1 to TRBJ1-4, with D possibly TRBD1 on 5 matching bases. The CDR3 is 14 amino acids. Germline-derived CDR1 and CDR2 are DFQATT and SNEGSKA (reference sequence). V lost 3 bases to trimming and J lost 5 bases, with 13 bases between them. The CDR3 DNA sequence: TGCAGTGCTAGGGACCTTGGGGGAAATGAAAAACTGTTTTTT. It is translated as CSARDLGGNEKLFF.

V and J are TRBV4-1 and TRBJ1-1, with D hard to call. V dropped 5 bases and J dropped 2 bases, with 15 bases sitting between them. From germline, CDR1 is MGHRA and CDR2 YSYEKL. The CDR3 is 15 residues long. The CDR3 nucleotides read TGCGCCAGCAGCGCGGCGCCGAACCCTAACACTGAAGCTTTCTTT. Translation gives CASSAAPNPNTEAFF.

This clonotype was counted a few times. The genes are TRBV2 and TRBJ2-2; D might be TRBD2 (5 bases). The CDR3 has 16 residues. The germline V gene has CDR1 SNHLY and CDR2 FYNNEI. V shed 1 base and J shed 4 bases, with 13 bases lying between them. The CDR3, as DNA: TGTGCCAGCAGTGAAGGAGGTCGGGCGGGCACCGGGGAGCTGTTTTTT. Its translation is CASSEGGRAGTGELFF.

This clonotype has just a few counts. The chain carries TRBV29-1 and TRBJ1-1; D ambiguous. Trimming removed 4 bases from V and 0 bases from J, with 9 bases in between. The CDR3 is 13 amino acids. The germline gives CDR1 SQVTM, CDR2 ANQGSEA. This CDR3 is CSVGGVMNTEAFF. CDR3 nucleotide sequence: TGCAGCGTTGGCGGGGTCATGAACACTGAAGCTTTCTTT.

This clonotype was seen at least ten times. CDR3 sequence (DNA): TGTGCCATTGACCGGTTAGCTAATGAAAAACTGTTTTTT. It codes for CAIDRLANEKLFF. V and J are TRBV2 and TRBJ1-4; D not resolved. The CDR3 is made up of 13 amino acids. V lost 10 bases to trimming and J lost 3 bases, with 12 bases between them. Germline assignment: CDR1 SNHLY and CDR2 FYNNEI.

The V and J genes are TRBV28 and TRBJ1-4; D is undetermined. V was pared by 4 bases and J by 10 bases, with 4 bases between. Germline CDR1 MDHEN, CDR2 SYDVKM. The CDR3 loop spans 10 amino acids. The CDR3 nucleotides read TGTGCCAGCAGTTCGGGAAAACTGTTTTTT. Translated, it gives CASSSGKLFF.

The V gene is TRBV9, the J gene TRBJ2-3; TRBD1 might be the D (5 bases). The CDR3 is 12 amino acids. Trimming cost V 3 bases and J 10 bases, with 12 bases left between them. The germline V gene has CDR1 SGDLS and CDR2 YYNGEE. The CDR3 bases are TGTGCCAGCAGCGGACAGAGCGATGCGCAGTATTTT. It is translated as CASSGQSDAQYF.

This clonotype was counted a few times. This chain's CDR3 is CSVGGRSTDTQYF. The CDR3 DNA is TGCAGCGTGGGCGGGAGAAGCACAGATACGCAGTATTTT. The chain links TRBV29-1 to TRBJ2-3, with 7 bases fitting TRBD2. The J segment lost 0 bases and the V segment lost 6 bases, leaving 3 bases of the junction unmatched. The CDR3 is 13 amino acids. Germline assignment: CDR1 SQVTM and CDR2 ANQGSEA.

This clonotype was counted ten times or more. Here the CDR3 DNA reads TGTGCCAGCAGCTTGGCCCCGACAGGGGACACTGAAGCTTTCTTT. Protein: CASSLAPTGDTEAFF. The chain links TRBV5-5 to TRBJ1-1; 8 bases fit TRBD1. After removal of 0 bases from V and 3 bases from J, the junction contained 4 bases not matched to a gene. Looked up from germline, CDR1 is SGHKS and CDR2 is YYEKEE (reference sequence). The CDR3 is 15 amino acids.

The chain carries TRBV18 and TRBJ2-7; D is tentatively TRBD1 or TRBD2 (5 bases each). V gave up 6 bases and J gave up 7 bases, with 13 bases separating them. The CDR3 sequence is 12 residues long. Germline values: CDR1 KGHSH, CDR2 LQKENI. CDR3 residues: CASSPGRGEQYF. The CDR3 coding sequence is TGTGCCAGCTCGCCGGGACGGGGAGAGCAGTACTTC.

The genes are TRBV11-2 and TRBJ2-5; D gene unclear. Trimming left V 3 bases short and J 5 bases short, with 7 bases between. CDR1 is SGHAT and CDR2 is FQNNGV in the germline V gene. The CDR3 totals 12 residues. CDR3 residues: CASSLGIETQYF. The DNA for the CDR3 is TGTGCCAGCAGCTTGGGGATTGAGACCCAGTACTTC.

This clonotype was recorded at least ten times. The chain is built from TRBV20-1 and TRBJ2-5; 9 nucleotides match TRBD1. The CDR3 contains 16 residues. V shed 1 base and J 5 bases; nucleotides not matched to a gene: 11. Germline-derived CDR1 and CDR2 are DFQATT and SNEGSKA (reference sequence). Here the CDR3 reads CSARGPGQGVHETQYF. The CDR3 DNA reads TGCAGTGCTAGAGGTCCGGGACAGGGTGTACACGAGACCCAGTACTTC.

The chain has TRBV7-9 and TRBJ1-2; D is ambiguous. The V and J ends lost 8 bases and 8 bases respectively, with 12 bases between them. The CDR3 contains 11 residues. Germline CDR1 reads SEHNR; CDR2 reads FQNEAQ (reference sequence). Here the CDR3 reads CASRFSEGYTF. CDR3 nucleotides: TGTGCCAGCCGATTTTCTGAGGGCTACACCTTC.

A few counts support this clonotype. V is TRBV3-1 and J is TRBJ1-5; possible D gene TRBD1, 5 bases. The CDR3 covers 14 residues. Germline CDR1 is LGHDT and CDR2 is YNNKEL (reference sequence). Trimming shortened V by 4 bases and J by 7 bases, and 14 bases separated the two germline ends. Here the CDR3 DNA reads TGTGCCAGCAGCCTCCTAGGCGGGGCCCAGCCCCAGCATTTT. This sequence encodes CASSLLGGAQPQHF.

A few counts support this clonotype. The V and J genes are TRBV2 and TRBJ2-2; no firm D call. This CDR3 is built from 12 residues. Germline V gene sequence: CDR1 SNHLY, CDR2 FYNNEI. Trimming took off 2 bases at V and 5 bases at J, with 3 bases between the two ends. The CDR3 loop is CASSEYTGELFF. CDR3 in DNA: TGTGCCAGCAGTGAATATACCGGGGAGCTGTTTTTT.

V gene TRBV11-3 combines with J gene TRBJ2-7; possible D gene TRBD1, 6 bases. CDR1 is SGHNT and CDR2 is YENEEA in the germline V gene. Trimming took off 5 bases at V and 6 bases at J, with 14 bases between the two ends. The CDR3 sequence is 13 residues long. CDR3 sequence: CASSRDGQTEQYF. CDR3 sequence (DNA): TGTGCCAGCAGCCGCGACGGACAGACCGAGCAGTACTTC.

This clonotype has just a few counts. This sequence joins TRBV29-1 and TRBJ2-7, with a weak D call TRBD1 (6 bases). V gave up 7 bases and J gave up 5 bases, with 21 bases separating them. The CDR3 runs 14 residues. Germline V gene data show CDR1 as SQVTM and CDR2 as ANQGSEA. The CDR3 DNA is TGCAGCGCCGGGCTCGGGACAAGTCAGAACGAGCAGTACTTC. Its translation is CSAGLGTSQNEQYF.

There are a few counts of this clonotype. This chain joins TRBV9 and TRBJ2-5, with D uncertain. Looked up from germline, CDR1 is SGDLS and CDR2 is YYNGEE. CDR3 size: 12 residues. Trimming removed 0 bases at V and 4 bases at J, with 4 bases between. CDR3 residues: CASSVEAETQYF. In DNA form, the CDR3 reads TGTGCCAGCAGCGTAGAAGCAGAGACCCAGTACTTC.